This T cell receptor beta chain is drawn from a study of regulatory T cells in long-lasting Graves disease. V shed 7 bases and J shed 1 base, with 6 bases lying between them. The length of the CDR3 is 13 residues. Germline-derived CDR1 and CDR2 are KGHDR and SFDVKD. This clonotype was counted only a few times. Antigen: not known. Relying on iRepertoire HTBI primers and Arm-PCR of CDR3 regions, the team built TCR beta libraries. TCRdb re-derived calls from the multiplex PCR reads in MiXCR, one entry per CDR3 protein. Of hundreds of thousands of distinct CDR3 sequences listed, 20% are singletons. General study findings and limits: TRBV28, TRBJ1-2 and TRBJ2-5 were favored in persistent disease. For persistent Graves' patients, TCR diversity was lower than for newly diagnosed ones.

Time point reported: persistent/refractory GD, antithyroid drugs over 5 years with positive TRAb. The authors made the TCR library using RNA they extracted from PBMCs. The chain has TRBV24-1 and TRBJ2-2; tentative D call: TRBD1 (5 bases). The receptor was derived from a female donor with Graves disease. This material consisted of peripheral blood mononuclear cells (PBMCs), taken when the disease was refractory, from a patient treated with antithyroid drugs. CDR3 in amino acids: CATSQGNTGELFF. The CDR3 nucleotides read TGTGCCACCAGCCAGGGGAACACCGGGGAGCTGTTTTTT.